This TCR beta chain originates from a study of radiotherapy plus CTLA-4 blockade in lung cancer. Only in-frame clones appear in the TCRdb table, and some are missing; sequencing was by immunoSEQ multiplex PCR. The top ten hold roughly a tenth of the sample, which has tens of thousands of clones, less than 80% seen once. Germline CDR1 SGHTA, CDR2 FQGNSA. The CDR3 contains 14 residues. V lost 5 bases and J 2 bases, leaving 10 bases between the germline ends. Here the sequenced sample was peripheral blood, taken from a patient treated with radiotherapy plus ipilimumab. The chain carries TRBV7-2 and TRBJ2-1; D is undetermined. This receptor was taken from a human donor with non-small cell lung cancer who had a complete response to radiotherapy plus ipilimumab. CDR3 sequence (DNA): TGTGCCAGCAGCCAGTCAGTCGCCTACAATGAGCAGTTCTTC. Protein: CASSQSVAYNEQFF.